Below are 21 T cell receptor beta chains sequenced from a single sample in a study of regulatory T cells in long-lasting Graves disease. Time point of the sample: newly diagnosed GD, antithyroid drugs for less than 3 months. The TCR library was made from RNA that had been extracted from PBMCs in TRIzol. Through Arm-PCR of CDR3 regions and iRepertoire HTBI primers, TCR beta libraries were built. Each CDR3 protein is one row after TCRdb ran MiXCR on the multiplex PCR reads. This table holds some 220,000 distinct CDR3 sequences, approximately 18% found once. The same sample was also studied in work on T cells in Graves' hyperthyroidism and ophthalmopathy.

Sequenced material: peripheral blood mononuclear cells (PBMCs), taken at new diagnosis, from a patient treated with antithyroid drugs. The origin of the receptors is a woman in her twenties or thirties with Graves disease.

This clonotype was counted many times. This chain uses TRBV6-1 with TRBJ2-6; D unresolved. Between the trimmed V and J ends, which lost 5 bases and 0 bases, there was a span of 11 bases. The CDR3 length is 16 residues. Germline V gene sequence: CDR1 MNHNS, CDR2 SASEGT. CDR3 sequence reads: CASSHPKSSGANVLTF. In DNA, the CDR3 is TGTGCCAGCAGTCACCCCAAGAGCTCTGGGGCCAACGTCCTGACTTTC.

This clonotype has at least ten counts. The chain recombines TRBV11-3 with TRBJ2-3; D remains unclear. With 3 bases removed from V and 1 base from J, the gap between germline ends came to 5 bases. The CDR3 totals 13 residues. Germline V gives CDR1 SGHNT, CDR2 YENEEA. The CDR3 DNA reads as TGTGCCAGCAGCTTTTATGGCACAGATACGCAGTATTTT. It yields the protein CASSFYGTDTQYF.

The chain employs TRBV19 and TRBJ1-5; D is unresolved. Germline lookup yields CDR1 LNHDA and CDR2 SQIVND (reference sequence). Trimming took 3 bases from V and 5 from J, leaving 17 bases between them. The CDR3 covers 16 residues. DNA for the CDR3: TGTGCCAGTAGTATCAGAGTCCCGTCAGGAGATCAGCCCCAGCATTTT. It yields the protein CASSIRVPSGDQPQHF.

This clonotype came up a few times. A single base separates this from a much larger clone, so it may be a read error. The chain combines TRBV29-1 with TRBJ2-7; TRBD1 agrees at 9 bases. This CDR3 has 12 residues. Germline CDR1 reads SQVTM; CDR2 reads ANQGSEA. Germline trimming cut 4 bases from V and 6 bases from J; bases unmatched to any gene: 4. The CDR3 here is CSVGGDRVEQYF. CDR3 DNA: TGCAGCGTTGGCGGGGACAGGGTCGAGCAGTACTTC.

Many counts were recorded for this clonotype. The rearrangement uses TRBV2 and TRBJ1-1; D is uncertain. CDR1 and CDR2 (germline): SNHLY, FYNNEI. CDR3 length: 12 amino acids. V was clipped by 4 bases and J by 4 bases, with 7 bases between them. CDR3 sequence reads: CASSVVGTEAFF. DNA for the CDR3: TGTGCCAGCAGTGTTGTAGGCACTGAAGCTTTCTTT. The full variable domain, completed using reference TRBV2 and TRBJ1-1, is EPEVTQTPSHQVTQMGQEVILRCVPISNHLYFYWYRQILGQKVEFLVSFYNNEISEKSEIFDDQFSVERPDGSNFTLKIRSTKLEDSAMYFCASSVVGTEAFFGQGTRLTVV.

This clonotype was seen many times. The genes are TRBV19 and TRBJ1-1; D is uncertain. Germline lookup yields CDR1 LNHDA and CDR2 SQIVND (reference sequence). The germline V and J ends were trimmed by 6 bases and 0 bases, with 11 bases remaining between them. The CDR3 has 14 residues. The CDR3 spells CASRDPTLNTEAFF. CDR3 coding DNA: TGTGCCAGTAGGGACCCAACTTTGAACACTGAAGCTTTCTTT. The whole variable domain, remainder taken from reference TRBV19 and TRBJ1-1, is DGGITQSPKYLFRKEGQNVTLSCEQNLNHDAMYWYRQDPGQGLRLIYYSQIVNDFQKGDIAEGYSVSREKKESFPLTVTSAQKNPTAFYLCASRDPTLNTEAFFGQGTRLTVV.

This clonotype was seen at least ten times. V is TRBV30 and J is TRBJ1-5; perhaps TRBD1 as D (6 bases). CDR1 GTSNPN and CDR2 SVGIG come from the germline V gene (reference sequence). V lost 2 bases and J 4 bases, leaving 18 bases between the germline ends. The CDR3 has 16 residues. CDR3 loop: CAWSKGDTRTNQPQHF. DNA of the CDR3: TGTGCCTGGAGTAAGGGGGATACCCGCACAAATCAGCCCCAGCATTTT.

The rearrangement joins TRBV10-3 to TRBJ1-1; 9 nucleotides line up with TRBD1. J gave up 4 bases and V 3 bases, and 6 bases lay outside the gene matches. CDR3 length: 15 amino acids. Germline CDR1 is ENHRY and CDR2 is SYGVKD. In DNA form, the CDR3 reads TGTGCCATCAGTGAATTCGGGACAGGGAGCACTGAAGCTTTCTTT. Residues: CAISEFGTGSTEAFF.

Concerning this clonotype itself: Germline and junction disagree at one end, which may indicate a read error. The CDR3 protein is CATSDFGQGYTDMQYF. In DNA, the CDR3 is TGTGCCACCAGTGATTTCGGACAGGGATACACAGATATGCAGTATTTT. V gene TRBV24-1 combines with J gene TRBJ2-3; TRBD1 aligns across 8 bases. The CDR3 is 16 residues long. Germline CDR1 KGHDR, CDR2 SFDVKD.

This clonotype has at least ten counts. The chain uses TRBV28 and TRBJ2-5; a possible D gene is TRBD1 (5 bases). The V end lost 5 bases, the J end lost 3 bases, and 16 bases lay between the germline ends. The CDR3 has 15 amino acids. Germline assignment: CDR1 MDHEN and CDR2 SYDVKM. The CDR3 DNA reads as TGTGCCAGCAGTACCTCAGGGCAGGGAAAAGAGACCCAGTACTTC. It is translated as CASSTSGQGKETQYF.

At least ten counts were recorded for this clonotype. The chain joins TRBV11-2 to TRBJ1-5; D is possibly TRBD1 (6 bases). The CDR3 spans 15 residues. CDR1 SGHAT and CDR2 FQNNGV come from the germline V gene. Trimming pared 1 base from V and 3 bases from J, leaving 10 bases between. This CDR3 reads CASSLGNRVNQPQHF. As DNA, the CDR3 is TGTGCCAGCAGCTTAGGGAACAGGGTCAATCAGCCCCAGCATTTT.

This clonotype was counted at least ten times. The chain links TRBV20-1 to TRBJ2-1, with a weak D call TRBD1 (6 bases). V was clipped by 6 bases and J by 3 bases, with 15 bases between them. Looked up from germline, CDR1 is DFQATT and CDR2 is SNEGSKA (reference sequence). The CDR3 consists of 14 residues. The DNA of the CDR3 is TGCAGTGCCAAGACAGGCCTGAACTACAATGAGCAGTTCTTC. Encoded protein: CSAKTGLNYNEQFF.

This clonotype was recorded once. The rearrangement joins TRBV2 to TRBJ1-4; 12 positions match TRBD1. Germline V CDR1 and CDR2: SNHLY, FYNNEI. The CDR3 is 16 residues long. The V gene end was trimmed by 7 bases and the J gene end by 7 bases; junction bases not matched to a gene: 10. CDR3 nucleotides: TGTGCCAGCATTTCCCCCGGGACAGGGGGCGGTGAAAAACTGTTTTTT. Translated: CASISPGTGGGEKLFF.

With respect to this clonotype: This may be a read error: a much more frequent sequence differs by one nucleotide. V is TRBV30 and J is TRBJ1-6, with D unclear. The germline V gene encodes CDR1 GTSNPN and CDR2 SVGIG (reference sequence). Trimming took 3 bases from V and 5 from J, leaving 5 bases between them. The CDR3 length is 12 residues. CDR3: CAWRQDNSPLHF. For the CDR3, the DNA is TGTGCCTGGAGACAAGATAATTCACCCCTCCACTTT.

This clonotype has ten or more counts. The genes are TRBV28 and TRBJ2-7; D call uncertain. There are 11 residues in the CDR3. The germline gives CDR1 MDHEN, CDR2 SYDVKM. The ends were cut back, 4 bases at V and 9 bases at J, with 10 bases in the middle. The CDR3 loop is CASSSVTGQYF. The CDR3 DNA is TGTGCCAGCAGTTCTGTTACGGGGCAGTACTTC.

This clonotype was recorded at least ten times. The chain couples TRBV5-6 to TRBJ2-5; 15 bases line up with TRBD2. With 4 bases clipped from V and 4 bases from J, the junction kept 14 bases outside the gene matches. Germline V gene data show CDR1 as SGHDT and CDR2 as YYEEEE. The CDR3 is 19 residues long. CDR3 DNA: TGTGCCAGCAGCCGAGGGGGACTAGCGGGAGGATGGGGTCGAGAGACCCAGTACTTC. It codes for CASSRGGLAGGWGRETQYF. The variable domain in full, completed from reference TRBV5-6 and TRBJ2-5, reads DAGVTQSPTHLIKTRGQQVTLRCSPKSGHDTVSWYQQALGQGPQFIFQYYEEEERQRGNFPDRFSGHQFPNYSSELNVNALLLGDSALYLCASSRGGLAGGWGRETQYFGPGTRLLVL.

This clonotype was counted ten times or more. The genes are TRBV24-1 and TRBJ2-7, with a tentative D call TRBD1 (6 bases). The CDR3 is made up of 13 amino acids. V lost 5 bases and J lost 5, with 12 bases in between. Looked up from germline, CDR1 is KGHDR and CDR2 is SFDVKD. The CDR3 nucleotides are TGTGCCACCAGTGTGAACACAGGGAACGAGCAGTACTTC. This translates into CATSVNTGNEQYF.

The V gene is TRBV12-3 or TRBV12-4, the J gene TRBJ1-6, with 9 positions matching TRBD1. V lost 5 bases and J lost 8; bases outside the gene matches: 4. The CDR3 is 14 amino acids. CDR3 nucleotides: TGTGCCAGCAGTACCGGGACAGGGTATTCACCCCTCCACTTT. Its translation: CASSTGTGYSPLHF.

The rearrangement joins TRBV27 to TRBJ1-5, with 8 bases identical to TRBD1. With 6 bases clipped from V and 7 bases from J, the junction kept 11 bases outside the gene matches. This CDR3 is 15 amino acids long. CDR1 MNHEY and CDR2 SMNVEV come from the germline V gene (reference sequence). CDR3 nucleotides: TGTGCCAGCAGGCCCGGACAGGGTGGAGGACAGCCCCAGCATTTT. It encodes CASRPGQGGGQPQHF.

Comment on this clonotype: A single base is all that separates this from a far larger clone, so a read error is likely. This chain links TRBV11-3 with TRBJ2-3; D remains unclear. The end of the DNA fits TRBJ1-1 better, so the J call may be wrong. CDR3 length equals 13 residues. The germline V gene has CDR1 SGHNT and CDR2 YENEEA. Here the CDR3 DNA reads TGTGCCGGCAGTTTTAGTACCAAGGGTGAAGCTTTCTTT. Its translation: CAGSFSTKGEAFF.

In this sample, this clonotype turned up many times. The CDR3 is CASSLGPREQYF. In DNA form, the CDR3 reads TGTGCCAGCAGTTTAGGCCCTAGGGAGCAGTACTTC. The J gene is TRBJ2-7, the V gene TRBV12-3 or TRBV12-4; D uncertain. V was cut by 1 base and J by 7 bases, with 8 bases left in between. This CDR3 is 12 amino acids long.